This entry features one TCR beta chain sequence. The data stem from a study of OX40 agonist ivuxolimab in advanced cancers. The table came from immunoSEQ multiplex PCR; TCRdb's copy has only in-frame clones and leaves some out. In the table there are 55,000 to 90,000 clones, 82% of which are singletons. The specimen was CD4+ or CD8+ T cells sorted from blood, collected in a trial of the OX40 agonist ivuxolimab. The sequence came from an adult with an advanced solid tumor such as melanoma, head and neck, liver or kidney cancer.

The CDR3, as DNA: TGTGCCAGCAGTGGGTCGGGGACGGGAACACCTATCTATGGCTACACCTTC. Translated, it gives CASSGSGTGTPIYGYTF. The rearrangement joins TRBV6-4 to TRBJ1-2, with a tentative D call TRBD1 (5 bases). CDR1 and CDR2 from the germline V gene are MRHNA and SNTAGT. V was clipped by 4 bases and J by 4 bases, with 22 bases between them. This CDR3 spans 17 amino acids.